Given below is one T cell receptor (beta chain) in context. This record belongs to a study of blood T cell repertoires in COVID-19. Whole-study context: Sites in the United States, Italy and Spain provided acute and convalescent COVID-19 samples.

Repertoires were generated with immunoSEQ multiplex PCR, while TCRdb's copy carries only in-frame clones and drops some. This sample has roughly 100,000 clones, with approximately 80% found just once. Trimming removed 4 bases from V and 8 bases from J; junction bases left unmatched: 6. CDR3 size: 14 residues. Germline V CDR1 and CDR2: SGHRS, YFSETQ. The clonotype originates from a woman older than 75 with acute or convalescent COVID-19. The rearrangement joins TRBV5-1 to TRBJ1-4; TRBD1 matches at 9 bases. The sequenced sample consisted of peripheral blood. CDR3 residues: CASSMGQGGEKLFF. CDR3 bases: TGCGCCAGCAGCATGGGACAGGGCGGGGAAAAACTGTTTTTT.